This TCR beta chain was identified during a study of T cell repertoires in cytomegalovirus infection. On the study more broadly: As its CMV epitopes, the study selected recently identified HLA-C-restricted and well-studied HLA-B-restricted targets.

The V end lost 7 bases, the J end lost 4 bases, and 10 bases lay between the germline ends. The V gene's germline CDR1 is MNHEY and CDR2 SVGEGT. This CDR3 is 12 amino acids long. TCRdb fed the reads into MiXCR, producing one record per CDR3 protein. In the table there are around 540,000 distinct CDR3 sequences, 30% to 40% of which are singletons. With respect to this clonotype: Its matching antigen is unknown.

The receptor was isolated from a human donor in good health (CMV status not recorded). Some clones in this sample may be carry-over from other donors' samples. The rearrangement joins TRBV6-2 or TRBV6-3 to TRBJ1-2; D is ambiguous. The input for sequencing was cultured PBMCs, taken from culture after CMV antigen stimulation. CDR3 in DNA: TGTGCCAGCACCCGACGACCCTATGGCTACACCTTC. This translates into CASTRRPYGYTF.